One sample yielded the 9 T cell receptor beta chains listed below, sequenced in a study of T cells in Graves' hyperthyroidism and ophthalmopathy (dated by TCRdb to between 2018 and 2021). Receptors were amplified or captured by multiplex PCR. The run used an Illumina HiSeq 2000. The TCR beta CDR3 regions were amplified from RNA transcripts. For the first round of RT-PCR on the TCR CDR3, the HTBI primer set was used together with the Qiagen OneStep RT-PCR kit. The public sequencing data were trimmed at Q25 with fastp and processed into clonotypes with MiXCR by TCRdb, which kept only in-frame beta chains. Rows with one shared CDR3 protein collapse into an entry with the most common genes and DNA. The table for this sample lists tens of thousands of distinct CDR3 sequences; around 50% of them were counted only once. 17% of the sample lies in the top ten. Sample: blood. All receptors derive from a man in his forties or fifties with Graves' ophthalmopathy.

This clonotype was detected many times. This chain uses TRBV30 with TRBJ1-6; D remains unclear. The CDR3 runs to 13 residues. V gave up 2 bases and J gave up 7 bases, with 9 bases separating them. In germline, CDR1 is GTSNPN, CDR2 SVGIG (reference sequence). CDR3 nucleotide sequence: TGTGCCTGGAGTACTGCGCTAAATTCACCCCTCCACTTT. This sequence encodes CAWSTALNSPLHF.

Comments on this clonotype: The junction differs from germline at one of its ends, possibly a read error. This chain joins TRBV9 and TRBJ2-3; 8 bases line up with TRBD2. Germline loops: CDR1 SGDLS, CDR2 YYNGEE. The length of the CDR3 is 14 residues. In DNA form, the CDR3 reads TGTGCCAGCAGCGCCCGGGGGGGTACAGGTACGCAGTATTTT. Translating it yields CASSARGGTGTQYF.

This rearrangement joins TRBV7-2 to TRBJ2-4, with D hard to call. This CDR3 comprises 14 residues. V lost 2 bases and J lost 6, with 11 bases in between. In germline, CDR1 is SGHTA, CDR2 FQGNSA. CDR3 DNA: TGTGCCAGCAGCTTACTCAGCTCTGGAAACATTCAGTACTTC. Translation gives CASSLLSSGNIQYF.

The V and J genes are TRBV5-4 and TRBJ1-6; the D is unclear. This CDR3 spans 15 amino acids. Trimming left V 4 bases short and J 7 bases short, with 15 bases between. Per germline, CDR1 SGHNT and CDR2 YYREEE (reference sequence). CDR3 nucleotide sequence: TGTGCCAGCAGCCCCGCCCCAGGAGACAATTCACCCCTCCACTTT. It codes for CASSPAPGDNSPLHF.

CDR3 nucleotide sequence: TGCAGTGCGTCTAGCGGCCTCTCCTATAATTCACCCCTCCACTTT. Encoded protein: CSASSGLSYNSPLHF. V usage is TRBV20-1 and J usage is TRBJ1-6; no clear D gene. The CDR3 spans 15 residues. CDR1 DFQATT and CDR2 SNEGSKA come from the germline V gene (reference sequence). V was cut by 6 bases and J by 0 bases, with 12 bases left in between.

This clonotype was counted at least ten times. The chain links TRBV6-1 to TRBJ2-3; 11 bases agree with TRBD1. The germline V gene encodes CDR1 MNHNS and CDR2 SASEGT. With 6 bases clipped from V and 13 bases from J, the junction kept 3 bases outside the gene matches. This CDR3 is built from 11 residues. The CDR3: CASRWDRGKYF. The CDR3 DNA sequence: TGTGCCAGCAGGTGGGACAGGGGGAAGTATTTT.

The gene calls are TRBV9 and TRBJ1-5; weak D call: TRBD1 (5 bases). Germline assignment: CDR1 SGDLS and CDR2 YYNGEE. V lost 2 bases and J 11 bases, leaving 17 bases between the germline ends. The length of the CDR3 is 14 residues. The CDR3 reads CASSVRGTTETQHF. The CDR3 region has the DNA TGTGCCAGCAGCGTGAGAGGGACCACGGAGACCCAGCATTTT.

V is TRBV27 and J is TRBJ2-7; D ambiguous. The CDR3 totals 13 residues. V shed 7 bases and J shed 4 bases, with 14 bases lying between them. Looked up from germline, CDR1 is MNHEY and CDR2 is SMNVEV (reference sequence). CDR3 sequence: CASNSGSGYEQYF. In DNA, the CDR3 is TGTGCCAGCAATTCCGGTTCGGGTTACGAGCAGTACTTC.

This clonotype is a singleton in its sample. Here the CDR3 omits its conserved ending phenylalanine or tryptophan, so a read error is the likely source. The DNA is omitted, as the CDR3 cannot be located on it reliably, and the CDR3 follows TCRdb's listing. CDR3 loop: CASSRIQGALNT. This chain joins TRBV10-1 and TRBJ2-6; TRBD1 reflects the table's D call only, with no check against the DNA. From germline, CDR1 is WNHNN and CDR2 SYGVQD (reference sequence). The CDR3 has 12 residues if both end residues are counted.